The 15 T cell receptor beta chains listed next were all sequenced from one sample in a study of low-dose radiotherapy and immunotherapy resistance in tumors. First-strand cDNA relied on TRAV- and TRBV-specific primers spanning alpha and beta chains. TCR amplification used 15 to 20 PCR cycles, a constant-region primer and a V-primer adapter. Each CDR3 protein is one row after TCRdb ran MiXCR on the reads. The profile covers 5,000 to 7,500 distinct CDR3 sequences, with roughly 80% appearing a single time and approximately 6% taken by the ten largest. These receptors originate from a human donor with advanced metastatic prostate, ovarian, gallbladder or colorectal cancer (not recorded which). This table probably holds off-target reads from a library built for another chain.

The rearrangement links TRBV10-3 to TRBJ2-5; 7 nucleotides align to TRBD2. The junction had 4 bases not matched to a gene; V was cut back by 5 bases and J by 1 base. The CDR3 covers 14 residues. CDR1 ENHRY and CDR2 SYGVKD come from the germline V gene. The CDR3 reads CAISTSETQETQYF. The CDR3 DNA follows: TGTGCCATCAGTACTAGCGAAACCCAAGAGACCCAGTACTTC.

The V gene is TRBV5-1, the J gene TRBJ2-7; 10 bases fit TRBD1. CDR1 SGHRS and CDR2 YFSETQ come from the germline V gene. The CDR3 consists of 14 residues. J lost 4 bases, V lost 3 bases, and 4 bases had no gene match. In DNA form, the CDR3 reads TGCGCCAGCAGCTCGGCGGGACAGGGGTACGAGCAGTACTTC. Translating it yields CASSSAGQGYEQYF.

This rearrangement joins TRBV7-9 to TRBJ2-2; D is unresolved. The V end was cut by 2 bases, the J end by 0 bases, with 4 bases between. This CDR3 spans 14 amino acids. The germline gives CDR1 SEHNR, CDR2 FQNEAQ (reference sequence). The CDR3 DNA is TGTGCCAGCAGCTTAATACCGAACACCGGGGAGCTGTTTTTT. It yields the protein CASSLIPNTGELFF. Supplemented by reference TRBV7-9 and TRBJ2-2, the full variable domain reads DTGVSQNPRHKITKRGQNVTFRCDPISEHNRLYWYRQTLGQGPEFLTYFQNEAQLEKSRLLSDRFSAERPKGSFSTLEIQRTEQGDSAMYLCASSLIPNTGELFFGEGSRLTVL.

The gene calls are TRBV18 and TRBJ2-3, with 7 nucleotides matching TRBD1. The CDR3 extends over 13 amino acids. V shed 4 bases and J 5 bases; nucleotides not matched to a gene: 3. Germline loops: CDR1 KGHSH, CDR2 LQKENI. Here the CDR3 DNA reads TGTGCCAGCTCACTCCGGGACAGAGATACGCAGTATTTT. It encodes CASSLRDRDTQYF. The full variable domain, in which reference TRBV18 and TRBJ2-3 provide the parts outside the CDR3, is NAGVMQNPRHLVRRRGQEARLRCSPMKGHSHVYWYRQLPEEGLKFMVYLQKENIIDESGMPKERFSAEFPKEGPSILRIQQVVRGDSAAYFCASSLRDRDTQYFGPGTRLTVL.

The chain employs TRBV20-1 and TRBJ2-1; 8 nucleotides match TRBD1. V lost 1 base and J lost 6; bases outside the gene matches: 8. This CDR3 comprises 15 residues. Per the germline V gene, CDR1 is DFQATT and CDR2 is SNEGSKA (reference sequence). The CDR3 here is CSARVGQGIGNEQFF. CDR3 nucleotides: TGCAGTGCTAGAGTAGGACAGGGAATTGGCAATGAGCAGTTCTTC.

The rearrangement uses TRBV12-3 or TRBV12-4 and TRBJ1-2, with TRBD1 as a possible D gene (6 bases). The CDR3 has 13 amino acids. V was pared by 5 bases and J by 4 bases, with 11 bases between. In DNA, the CDR3 is TGTGCCAGCAGTCAGGACAGATTCTATGGCTACACCTTC. Translated: CASSQDRFYGYTF.

This chain joins TRBV5-1 and TRBJ1-6, with 11 bases that match TRBD1. The length of the CDR3 is 16 residues. Unmatched junction bases numbered 9, after V lost 4 bases and J lost 9 bases. CDR1 and CDR2 from the germline V gene are SGHRS and YFSETQ. DNA of the CDR3: TGCGCCAGCAGCGGTGGACAGGGGGCGCCGGCTTCACCCCTCCACTTT. This codes for CASSGGQGAPASPLHF.

The CDR3: CASSQRLSGGAPGELFF. DNA of the CDR3: TGCGCCAGCAGCCAAAGACTTAGCGGGGGGGCGCCCGGGGAGCTGTTTTTT. The chain is built from TRBV4-3 and TRBJ2-2; 11 nucleotides line up with TRBD2. The trim removed 2 bases at V and 6 bases at J, leaving 8 bases unmatched. Germline V gene data show CDR1 as LGHNA and CDR2 as YSLEER. This CDR3 is 17 amino acids long.

The rearrangement links TRBV29-1 to TRBJ1-5, with 7 bases that match TRBD1. V was clipped by 4 bases and J by 2 bases; unmatched bases: 5. Per the germline V gene, CDR1 is SQVTM and CDR2 is ANQGSEA. This CDR3 comprises 14 residues. The CDR3 DNA is TGCAGCGTTGTCGCAGGGGGTGGCAATCAGCCCCAGCATTTT. Translated: CSVVAGGGNQPQHF.

The chain couples TRBV5-1 to TRBJ2-7, with TRBD2 matching 10 bases. Germline CDR1 reads SGHRS; CDR2 reads YFSETQ. The CDR3 length is 17 residues. The V and J ends lost 0 bases and 0 bases, in that order; junction bases with no gene match: 6. As DNA, the CDR3 is TGCGCCAGCAGCTTGGACGGACTAGCGGATTTCTCCTACGAGCAGTACTTC. Translated: CASSLDGLADFSYEQYF.

This chain uses TRBV5-1 with TRBJ2-7; D not certain. CDR3 length: 14 amino acids. The germline V and J ends were trimmed by 0 bases and 2 bases, with 9 bases remaining between them. Germline lookup yields CDR1 SGHRS and CDR2 YFSETQ. The CDR3 loop is CASSLATVAYEQYF. The CDR3 DNA is TGCGCCAGCAGCTTGGCTACTGTGGCCTACGAGCAGTACTTC.

This chain connects TRBV15 to TRBJ2-7; no reliable D call. The CDR3 covers 13 residues. V lost 0 bases and J 3 bases, leaving 6 bases between the germline ends. Germline loops: CDR1 LNHNV, CDR2 YYDKDF (reference sequence). The chain's CDR3 is CATSRDRIYEQYF. CDR3 in DNA: TGTGCCACCAGCAGAGATCGGATCTACGAGCAGTACTTC.

This chain uses TRBV4-3 with TRBJ1-5; D possibly corresponds to TRBD1 (6 bases). The CDR3 contains 18 residues. The V gene's germline CDR1 is LGHNA and CDR2 YSLEER. Trimming left V 0 bases short and J 2 bases short, with 17 bases between. CDR3 residues: CASSQDLGGAGRNQPQHF. CDR3 bases: TGCGCCAGCAGCCAAGATCTCGGGGGGGCCGGTCGCAATCAGCCCCAGCATTTT.

The CDR3 is CASSLVASGRAGEQFF. CDR3 coding DNA: TGTGCCAGCAGCTTAGTAGCGAGCGGGAGGGCAGGTGAGCAGTTCTTC. This rearrangement joins TRBV11-2 to TRBJ2-1, with 10 bases matching TRBD2. The J segment lost 9 bases and the V segment lost 1 base, leaving 9 bases of the junction unmatched. The CDR3 is 16 amino acids. Germline V gene lookup returns CDR1 SGHAT and CDR2 FQNNGV.

This chain joins TRBV29-1 and TRBJ2-6; perhaps D is TRBD1 or TRBD2 (5 bases each). In germline, CDR1 is SQVTM, CDR2 ANQGSEA. The V gene lost 0 bases and the J gene lost 2 bases, with 8 bases spanning the gap. The CDR3 has 15 amino acids. The CDR3 spells CSVEELGAGANVLTF. CDR3 sequence (DNA): TGCAGCGTTGAAGAGTTGGGGGCTGGGGCCAACGTCCTGACTTTC.